The 5 T cell receptor beta chains reported below all come from one sample, sequenced in a study of T cells in narcolepsy. Sequencing used immunoSEQ multiplex PCR; TCRdb keeps in-frame clones, though not all of them. The data show 24,000 or so clones, 84% seen once. Sequencing was done on a sample of CD45RA- memory CD4+ T cells from PBMCs. The receptor source for this set is a human donor with narcolepsy.

This chain links TRBV28 with TRBJ1-2, with TRBD1 identical over 9 bases. With 2 bases clipped from V and 8 bases from J, the junction kept 6 bases outside the gene matches. The CDR3 runs to 14 residues. CDR1 and CDR2 (germline): MDHEN, SYDVKM. The CDR3 DNA reads as TGTGCCAGCAGTTTAGGACAGGGGAAGGGCGGCTACACCTTC. Its protein product is CASSLGQGKGGYTF.

The chain recombines TRBV23-1 with TRBJ2-2; TRBD2 matches 10 bases. TRBV23-1 is assigned to the ORF class and has an uncertain function. CDR3 length equals 16 residues. Losses at the gene ends were 4 bases for V and 1 base for J; bases not matched to a gene: 3. The CDR3 spells CASSRSSGRNTGELFF. DNA for the CDR3: TGCGCCAGCAGTCGGTCTAGCGGGAGGAACACCGGGGAGCTGTTTTTT.

This clone was seen a single time. Other nucleotide sequences in the sample specify the same CDR3. The chain links TRBV11-2 to TRBJ2-7; D may match TRBD1 or TRBD2 (5 bases each). The CDR3 consists of 14 residues. V dropped 3 bases and J dropped 2 bases, with 11 bases sitting between them. Per the germline V gene, CDR1 is SGHAT and CDR2 is FQNNGV. CDR3 loop: CASSFGDGPYEQYF. DNA for the CDR3: TGTGCCAGCAGCTTTGGGGACGGCCCCTACGAGCAGTACTTC.

V gene TRBV29-1 combines with J gene TRBJ1-3; maybe TRBD1 (6 bases). Trimming cost V 5 bases and J 1 base, with 12 bases left between them. The CDR3 has 14 residues. From germline, CDR1 is SQVTM and CDR2 ANQGSEA. CDR3 bases: TGCAGCGTTACTGGGGGCCTGTCTGGAAACACCATATATTTT. This sequence encodes CSVTGGLSGNTIYF.

The chain uses TRBV7-6 and TRBJ1-1; 8 bases align to TRBD1. Germline CDR1 SGHVS, CDR2 FNYEAQ. Unmatched junction bases numbered 23, after V lost 1 base and J lost 10 bases. CDR3 length: 19 amino acids. In DNA form, the CDR3 reads TGTGCCAGCAGCTTAGTCCTCTCCGGGACAGGTGGATTAACAGTCGGAGCTTTCTTT. Translation: CASSLVLSGTGGLTVGAFF.